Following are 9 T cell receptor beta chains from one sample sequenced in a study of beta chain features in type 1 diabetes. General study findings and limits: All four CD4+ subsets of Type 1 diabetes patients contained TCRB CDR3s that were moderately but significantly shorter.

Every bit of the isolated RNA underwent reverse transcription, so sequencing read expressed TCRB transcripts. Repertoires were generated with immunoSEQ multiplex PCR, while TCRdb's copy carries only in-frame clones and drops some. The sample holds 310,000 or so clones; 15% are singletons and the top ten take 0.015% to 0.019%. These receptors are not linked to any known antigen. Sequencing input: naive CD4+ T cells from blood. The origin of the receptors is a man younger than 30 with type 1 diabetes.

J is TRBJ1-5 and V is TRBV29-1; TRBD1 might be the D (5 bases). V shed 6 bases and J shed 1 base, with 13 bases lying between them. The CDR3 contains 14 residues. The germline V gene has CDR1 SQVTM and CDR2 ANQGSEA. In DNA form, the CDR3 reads TGCAGCGTAAGTGAGACAGAAAGCAATCAGCCCCAGCATTTT. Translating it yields CSVSETESNQPQHF.

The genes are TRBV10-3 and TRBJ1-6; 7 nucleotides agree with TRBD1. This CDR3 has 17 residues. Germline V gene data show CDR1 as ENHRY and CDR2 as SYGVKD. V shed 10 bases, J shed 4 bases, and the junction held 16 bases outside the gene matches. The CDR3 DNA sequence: TGTGCCACGAGGACCTGGGCAGGGACAGATTATAATTCACCCCTCCACTTT. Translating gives CATRTWAGTDYNSPLHF.

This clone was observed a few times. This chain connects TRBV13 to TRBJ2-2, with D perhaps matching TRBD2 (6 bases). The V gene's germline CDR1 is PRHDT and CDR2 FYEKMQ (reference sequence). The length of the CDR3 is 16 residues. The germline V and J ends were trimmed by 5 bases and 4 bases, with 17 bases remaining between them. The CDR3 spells CASSRTGREITGELFF. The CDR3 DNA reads TGTGCCAGCAGCCGAACGGGACGGGAGATCACCGGGGAGCTGTTTTTT.

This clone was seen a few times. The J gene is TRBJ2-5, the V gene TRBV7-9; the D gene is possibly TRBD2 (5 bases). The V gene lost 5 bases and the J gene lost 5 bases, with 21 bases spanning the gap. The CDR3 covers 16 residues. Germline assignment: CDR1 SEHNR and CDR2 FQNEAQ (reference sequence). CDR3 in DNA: TGTGCCAGCAGCCCACCGCCGGGAATTCTGTCGGAGACCCAGTACTTC. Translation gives CASSPPPGILSETQYF.

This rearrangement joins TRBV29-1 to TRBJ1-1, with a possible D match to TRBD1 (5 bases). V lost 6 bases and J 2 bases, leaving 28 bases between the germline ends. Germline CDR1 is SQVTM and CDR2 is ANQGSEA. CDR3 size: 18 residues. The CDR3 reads CSVDHLTGEYAANTEAFF. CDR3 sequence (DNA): TGCAGCGTCGACCACCTTACAGGAGAATATGCCGCCAACACTGAAGCTTTCTTT.

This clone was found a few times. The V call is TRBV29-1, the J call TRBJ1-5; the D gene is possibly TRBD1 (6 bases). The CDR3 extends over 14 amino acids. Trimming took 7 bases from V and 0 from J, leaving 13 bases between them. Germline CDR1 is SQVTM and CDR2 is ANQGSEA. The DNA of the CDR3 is TGCAGCGCGGGAGGGGGGAATAGCAATCAGCCCCAGCATTTT. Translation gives CSAGGGNSNQPQHF.

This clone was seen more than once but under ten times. This CDR3 is CASSVLQGAYEQYF. The CDR3 bases are TGTGCCAGCAGTGTCCTTCAGGGGGCCTACGAGCAGTACTTC. V usage is TRBV25-1 and J usage is TRBJ2-7; 7 positions match TRBD1. Germline V gene data show CDR1 as MGHDK and CDR2 as SYGVNS. This CDR3 comprises 14 residues. Trimming took 4 bases from V and 2 from J; bases not matched to a gene: 5.

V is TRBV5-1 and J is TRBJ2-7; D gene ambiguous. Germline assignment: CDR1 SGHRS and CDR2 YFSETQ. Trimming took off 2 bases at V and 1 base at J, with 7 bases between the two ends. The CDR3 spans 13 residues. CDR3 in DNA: TGCGCCAGCAGCTTCGACAATTCCTACGAGCAGTACTTC. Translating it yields CASSFDNSYEQYF.

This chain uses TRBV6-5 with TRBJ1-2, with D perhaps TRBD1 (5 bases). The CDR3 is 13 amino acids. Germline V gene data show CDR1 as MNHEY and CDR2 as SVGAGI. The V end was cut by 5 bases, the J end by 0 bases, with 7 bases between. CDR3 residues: CASSGAANYGYTF. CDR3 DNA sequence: TGTGCCAGCAGTGGGGCCGCTAACTATGGCTACACCTTC.